These 8 T cell receptor beta chains were sequenced from one sample in a study of T cell changes during pregnancy in multiple sclerosis. Sequencing used immunoSEQ multiplex PCR; TCRdb keeps in-frame clones, though not all of them. The repertoire has roughly 90,000 clones, approximately 90% of them found once; the top ten carry 0.95%. The starting material was peripheral blood, obtained before pregnancy. The source of these receptors is a female donor with multiple sclerosis, enrolled in a pregnancy study.

The chain couples TRBV7-9 to TRBJ2-7; 7 bases are shared with TRBD1. The CDR3 runs 12 residues. Germline loops: CDR1 SEHNR, CDR2 FQNEAQ (reference sequence). CDR3 in DNA: TGTGCAGGGGGCTTCAGCTCCTACGAGCAGTACTTC. Translating it yields CAGGFSSYEQYF.

CDR3 region: CATSREKTGVNTEAFF. The CDR3 coding sequence is TGTGCCACCAGCAGAGAAAAGACAGGGGTGAACACTGAAGCTTTCTTT. This sequence joins TRBV15 and TRBJ1-1; 8 positions agree with TRBD1. CDR3 length equals 16 residues. Looked up from germline, CDR1 is LNHNV and CDR2 is YYDKDF (reference sequence). Germline trimming cut 0 bases from V and 0 bases from J; bases unmatched to any gene: 3.

This clone was seen just once. The rearrangement links TRBV5-1 to TRBJ2-7, with D maybe TRBD2 (5 bases). Deletions cut 1 base from V and 0 bases from J, with 11 bases between. The CDR3 covers 15 residues. Germline V gene sequence: CDR1 SGHRS, CDR2 YFSETQ. The CDR3 region is CASSLNPGSSYEQYF. The CDR3, as DNA: TGCGCCAGCAGCTTGAACCCGGGAAGCTCCTACGAGCAGTACTTC.

V gene TRBV7-9 combines with J gene TRBJ2-2; 10 bases fit TRBD1. Trimming took 5 bases from V and 6 from J; bases not matched to a gene: 6. The CDR3 sequence is 15 residues long. Germline V gene data show CDR1 as SEHNR and CDR2 as FQNEAQ (reference sequence). The CDR3: CASSLRQGAAGELFF. DNA of the CDR3: TGTGCCAGCAGCCTAAGACAGGGGGCGGCCGGGGAGCTGTTTTTT.

The CDR3 loop is CASSLAYRDTNEQFF. As DNA, the CDR3 is TGTGCCAGCAGCTTAGCCTACCGGGACACCAATGAGCAGTTCTTC. This chain connects TRBV7-7 to TRBJ2-1; D possibly corresponds to TRBD1 (6 bases). The germline V and J ends were trimmed by 0 bases and 6 bases, with 12 bases remaining between them. Germline-derived CDR1 and CDR2 are SSHAT and FNYEAQ (reference sequence). The CDR3 is 15 amino acids.

This clone was picked up one time. The rearrangement links TRBV7-8 to TRBJ2-3; TRBD2 might be the D (6 bases). The V and J ends lost 5 bases and 3 bases respectively, with 12 bases between them. This CDR3 has 14 residues. In germline, CDR1 is SGHVS, CDR2 FQNEAQ. CDR3 sequence: CASSPRGSTDTQYF. Written as DNA, the CDR3 is TGTGCCAGCAGCCCCCGGGGGAGTACAGATACGCAGTATTTT.

This sequence joins TRBV19 and TRBJ2-7; 8 bases match TRBD1. The CDR3 contains 15 residues. Looked up from germline, CDR1 is LNHDA and CDR2 is SQIVND (reference sequence). V trimming: 6 bases; J trimming: 0 bases; junction bases outside the gene matches: 7. CDR3 residues: CASSTQGAGSYEQYF. DNA of the CDR3: TGTGCCAGTAGCACCCAGGGGGCAGGCTCCTACGAGCAGTACTTC.

The rearrangement uses TRBV6-5 and TRBJ2-1, with TRBD2 matching over 9 bases. Trimming at V came to 2 bases and at J to 9 bases, leaving 8 bases not matched to a gene. Germline assignment: CDR1 MNHEY and CDR2 SVGAGI. The CDR3 runs to 15 residues. DNA for the CDR3: TGTGCCAGCAGTTACGCACCGGGACTAGCAGCTGAGCAGTTCTTC. Translating it yields CASSYAPGLAAEQFF.